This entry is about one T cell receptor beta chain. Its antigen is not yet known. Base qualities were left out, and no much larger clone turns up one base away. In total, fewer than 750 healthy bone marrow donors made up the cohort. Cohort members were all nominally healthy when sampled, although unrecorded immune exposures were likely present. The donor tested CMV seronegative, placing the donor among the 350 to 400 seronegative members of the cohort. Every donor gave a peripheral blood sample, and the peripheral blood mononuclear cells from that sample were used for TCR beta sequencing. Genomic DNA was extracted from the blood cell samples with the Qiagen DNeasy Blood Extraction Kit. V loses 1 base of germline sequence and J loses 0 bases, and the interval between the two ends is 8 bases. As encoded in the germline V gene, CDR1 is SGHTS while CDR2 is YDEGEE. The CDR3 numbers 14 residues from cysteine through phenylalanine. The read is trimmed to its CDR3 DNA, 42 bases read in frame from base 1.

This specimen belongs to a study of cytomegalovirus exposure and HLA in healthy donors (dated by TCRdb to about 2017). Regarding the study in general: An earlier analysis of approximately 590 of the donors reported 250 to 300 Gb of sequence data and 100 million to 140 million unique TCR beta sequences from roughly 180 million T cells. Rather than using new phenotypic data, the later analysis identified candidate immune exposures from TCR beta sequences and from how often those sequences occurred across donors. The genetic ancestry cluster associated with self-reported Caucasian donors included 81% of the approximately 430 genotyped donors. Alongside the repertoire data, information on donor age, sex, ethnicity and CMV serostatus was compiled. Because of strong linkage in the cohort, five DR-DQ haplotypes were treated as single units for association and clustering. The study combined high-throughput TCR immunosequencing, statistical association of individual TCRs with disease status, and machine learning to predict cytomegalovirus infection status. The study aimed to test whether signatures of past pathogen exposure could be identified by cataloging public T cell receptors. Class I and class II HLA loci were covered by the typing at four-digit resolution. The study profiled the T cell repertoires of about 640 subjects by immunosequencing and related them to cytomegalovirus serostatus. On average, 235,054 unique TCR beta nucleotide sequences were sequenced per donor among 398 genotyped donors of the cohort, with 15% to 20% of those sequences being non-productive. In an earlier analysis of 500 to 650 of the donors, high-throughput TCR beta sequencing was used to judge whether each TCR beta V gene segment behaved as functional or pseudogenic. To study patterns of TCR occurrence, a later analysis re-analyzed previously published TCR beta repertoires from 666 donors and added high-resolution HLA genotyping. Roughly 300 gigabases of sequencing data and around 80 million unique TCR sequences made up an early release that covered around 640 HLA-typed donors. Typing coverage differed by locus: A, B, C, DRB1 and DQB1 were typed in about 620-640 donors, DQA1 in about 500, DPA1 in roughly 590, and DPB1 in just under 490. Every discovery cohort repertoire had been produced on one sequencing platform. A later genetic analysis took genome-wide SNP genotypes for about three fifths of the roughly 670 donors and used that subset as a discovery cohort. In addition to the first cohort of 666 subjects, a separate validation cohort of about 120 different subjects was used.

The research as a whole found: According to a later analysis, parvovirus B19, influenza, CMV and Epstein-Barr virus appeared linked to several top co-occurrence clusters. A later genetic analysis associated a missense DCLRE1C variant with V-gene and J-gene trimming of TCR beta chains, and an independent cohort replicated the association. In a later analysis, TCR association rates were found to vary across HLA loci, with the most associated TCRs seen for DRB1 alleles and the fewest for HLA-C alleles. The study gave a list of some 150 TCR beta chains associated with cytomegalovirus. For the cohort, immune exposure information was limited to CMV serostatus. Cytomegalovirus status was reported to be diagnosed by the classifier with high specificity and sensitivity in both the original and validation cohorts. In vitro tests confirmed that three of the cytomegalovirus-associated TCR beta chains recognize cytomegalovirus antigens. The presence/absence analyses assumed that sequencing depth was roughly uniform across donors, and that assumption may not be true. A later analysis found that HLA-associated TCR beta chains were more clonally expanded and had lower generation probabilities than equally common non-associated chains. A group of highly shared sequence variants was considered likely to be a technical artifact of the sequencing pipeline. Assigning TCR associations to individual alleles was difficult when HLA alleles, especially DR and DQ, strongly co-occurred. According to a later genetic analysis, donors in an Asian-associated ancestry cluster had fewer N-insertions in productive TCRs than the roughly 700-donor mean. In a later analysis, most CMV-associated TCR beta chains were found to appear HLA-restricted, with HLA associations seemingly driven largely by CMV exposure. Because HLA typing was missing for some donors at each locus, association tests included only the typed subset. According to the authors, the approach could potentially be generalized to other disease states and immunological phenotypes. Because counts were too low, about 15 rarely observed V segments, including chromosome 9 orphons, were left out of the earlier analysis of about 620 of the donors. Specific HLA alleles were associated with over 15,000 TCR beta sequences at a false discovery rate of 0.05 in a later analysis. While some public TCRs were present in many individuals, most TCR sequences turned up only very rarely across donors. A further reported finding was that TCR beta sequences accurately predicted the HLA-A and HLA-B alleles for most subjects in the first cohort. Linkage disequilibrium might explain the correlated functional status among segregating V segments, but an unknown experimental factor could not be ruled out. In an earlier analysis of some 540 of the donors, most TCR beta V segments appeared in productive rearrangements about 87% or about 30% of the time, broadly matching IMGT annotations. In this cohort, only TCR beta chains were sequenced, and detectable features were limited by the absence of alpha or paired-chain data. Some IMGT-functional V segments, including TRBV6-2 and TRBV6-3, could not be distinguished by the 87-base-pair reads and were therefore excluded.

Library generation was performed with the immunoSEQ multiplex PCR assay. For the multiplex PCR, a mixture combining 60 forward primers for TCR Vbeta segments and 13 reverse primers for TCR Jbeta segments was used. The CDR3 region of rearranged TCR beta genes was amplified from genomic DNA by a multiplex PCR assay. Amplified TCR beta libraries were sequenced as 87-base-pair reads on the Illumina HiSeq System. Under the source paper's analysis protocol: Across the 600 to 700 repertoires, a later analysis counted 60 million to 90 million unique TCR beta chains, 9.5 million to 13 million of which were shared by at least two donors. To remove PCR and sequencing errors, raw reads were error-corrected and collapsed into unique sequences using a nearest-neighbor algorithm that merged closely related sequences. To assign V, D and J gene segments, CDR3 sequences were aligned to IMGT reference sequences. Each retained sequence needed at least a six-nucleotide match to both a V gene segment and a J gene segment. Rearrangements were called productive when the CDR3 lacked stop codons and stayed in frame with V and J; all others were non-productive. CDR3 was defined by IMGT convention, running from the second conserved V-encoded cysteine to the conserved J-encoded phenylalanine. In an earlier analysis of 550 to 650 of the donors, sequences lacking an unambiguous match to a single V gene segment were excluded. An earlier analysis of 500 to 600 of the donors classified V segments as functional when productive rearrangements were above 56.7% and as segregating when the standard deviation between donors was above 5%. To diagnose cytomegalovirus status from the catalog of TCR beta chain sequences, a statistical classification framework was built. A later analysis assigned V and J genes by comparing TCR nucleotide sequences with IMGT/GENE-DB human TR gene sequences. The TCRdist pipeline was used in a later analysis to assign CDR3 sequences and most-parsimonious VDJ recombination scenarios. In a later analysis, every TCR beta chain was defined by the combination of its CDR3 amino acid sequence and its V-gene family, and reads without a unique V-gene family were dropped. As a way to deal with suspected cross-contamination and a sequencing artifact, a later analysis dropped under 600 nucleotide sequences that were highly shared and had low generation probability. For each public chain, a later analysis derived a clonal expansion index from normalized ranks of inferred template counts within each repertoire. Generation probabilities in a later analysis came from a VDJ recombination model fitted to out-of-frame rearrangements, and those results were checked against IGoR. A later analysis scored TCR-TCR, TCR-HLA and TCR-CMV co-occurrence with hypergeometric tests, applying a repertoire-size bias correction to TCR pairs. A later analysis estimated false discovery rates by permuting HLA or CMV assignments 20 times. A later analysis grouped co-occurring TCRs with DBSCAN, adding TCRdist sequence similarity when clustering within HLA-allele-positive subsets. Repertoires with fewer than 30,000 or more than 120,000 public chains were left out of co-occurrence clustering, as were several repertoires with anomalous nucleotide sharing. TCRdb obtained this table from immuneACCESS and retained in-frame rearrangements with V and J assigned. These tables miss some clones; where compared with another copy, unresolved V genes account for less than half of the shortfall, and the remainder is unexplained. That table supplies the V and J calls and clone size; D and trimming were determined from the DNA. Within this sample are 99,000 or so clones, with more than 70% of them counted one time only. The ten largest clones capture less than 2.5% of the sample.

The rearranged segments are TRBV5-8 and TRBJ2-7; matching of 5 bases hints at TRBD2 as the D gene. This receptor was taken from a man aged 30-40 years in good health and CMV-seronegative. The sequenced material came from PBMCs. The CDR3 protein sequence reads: CASSLRGVSYEQYF. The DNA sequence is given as TGTGCCAGCAGCTTGCGGGGAGTCTCCTACGAGCAGTACTTC.